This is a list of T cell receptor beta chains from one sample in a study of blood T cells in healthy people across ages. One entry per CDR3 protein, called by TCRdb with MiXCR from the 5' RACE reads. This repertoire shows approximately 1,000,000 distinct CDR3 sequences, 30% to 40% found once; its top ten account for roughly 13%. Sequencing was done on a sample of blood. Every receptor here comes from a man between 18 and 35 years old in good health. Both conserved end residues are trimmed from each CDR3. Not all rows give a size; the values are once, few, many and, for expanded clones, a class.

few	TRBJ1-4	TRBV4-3	ASSQEIPGGDGEKLF
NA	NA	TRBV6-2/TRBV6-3	ASSDSDIYEQY
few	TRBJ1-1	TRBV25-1	ASTRQGGGTEAF
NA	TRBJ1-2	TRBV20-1	SARDLQGYNYDYT
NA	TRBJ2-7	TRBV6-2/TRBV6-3	ASSYSRGTLSYEQY
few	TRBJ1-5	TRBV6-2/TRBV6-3	ASSPQGAVVLQPQH
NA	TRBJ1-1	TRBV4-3	ASSQEYGFTEAF
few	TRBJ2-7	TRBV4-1	ASSQAARAGQDEQY
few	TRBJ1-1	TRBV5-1	ASSPTGGKAF
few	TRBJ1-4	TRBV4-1	ASSQDPGGDEKLF
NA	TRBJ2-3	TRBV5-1	ASSAEGRGSTDTQY
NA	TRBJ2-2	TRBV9	ASSVATEFVEGELF
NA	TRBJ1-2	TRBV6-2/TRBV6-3	ASSLDRPNTT
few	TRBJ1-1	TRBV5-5	ASSLGGQDEAF
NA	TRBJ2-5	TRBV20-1	SALDFRETQY
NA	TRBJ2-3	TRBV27	ASTFIAGGSDTQY
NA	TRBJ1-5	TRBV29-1	SVEVDSNQPQH
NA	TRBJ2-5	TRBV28	ASSLGLAEIQETQY
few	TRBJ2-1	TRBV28	ASSYRGTYNEQF
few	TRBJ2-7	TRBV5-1	ASSLRGPSLYEQY
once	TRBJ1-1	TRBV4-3	ASSQDREKTEAF
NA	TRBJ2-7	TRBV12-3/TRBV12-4	ASSFSGQYEQY
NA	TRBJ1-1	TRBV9	ASSVEPSSNAEAF
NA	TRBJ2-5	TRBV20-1	SAGVTSEETQY
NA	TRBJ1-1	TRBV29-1	SVVVKGTNTEAF
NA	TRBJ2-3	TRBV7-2	ANSPRLAGGDTQY
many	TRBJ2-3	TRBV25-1	ASSEVPDTQY